This passage covers 25 T cell receptor beta chains from one sample sequenced in a study of blood T cell repertoires in COVID-19. Clones were read by immunoSEQ multiplex PCR, and TCRdb kept only the in-frame ones, dropping some. The sample records approximately 260,000 clones, roughly 80% being singletons. The specimen sequenced was peripheral blood. Receptor source: a woman aged 80 or over with acute or convalescent COVID-19.

This clone was detected a few times. This sequence joins TRBV5-6 and TRBJ1-4; TRBD1 aligns across 7 bases. CDR3 length equals 14 residues. Germline lookup yields CDR1 SGHDT and CDR2 YYEEEE. The J segment lost 7 bases and the V segment lost 0 bases, leaving 3 bases of the junction unmatched. In DNA form, the CDR3 reads TGTGCCAGCAGCTTGGGACAGGGTTTTGAAAAACTGTTTTTT. Encoded protein: CASSLGQGFEKLFF.

The chain employs TRBV28 and TRBJ1-4; TRBD1 is a possible D gene (6 bases). V was clipped by 6 bases and J by 6 bases, with 23 bases between them. Germline V gene data show CDR1 as MDHEN and CDR2 as SYDVKM. This CDR3 has 17 residues. CDR3: CASRLWGQGLLDEKLFF. The CDR3 DNA is TGTGCCAGCAGGCTCTGGGGCCAGGGGCTCTTGGATGAAAAACTGTTTTTT.

This rearrangement joins TRBV18 to TRBJ1-1; TRBD1 is a possible D gene (5 bases). The V gene lost 9 bases and the J gene lost 0 bases, with 14 bases spanning the gap. CDR3 size: 14 residues. Germline V lookup: CDR1 KGHSH, CDR2 LQKENI. CDR3 coding DNA: TGTGCCAGTGTAGGGGTTGCCATGAACACTGAAGCTTTCTTT. Its translation is CASVGVAMNTEAFF.

The chain links TRBV7-9 to TRBJ2-6; D is perhaps TRBD1 (6 bases). Trimming cost V 8 bases and J 0 bases, with 17 bases left between them. This CDR3 is 17 amino acids long. The V gene's germline CDR1 is SEHNR and CDR2 FQNEAQ (reference sequence). The CDR3 region is CASAPRTVTSGANVLTF. In nucleotides, the CDR3 is TGTGCCAGCGCCCCGAGGACAGTCACCTCTGGGGCCAACGTCCTGACTTTC.

This clone was found many times. The chain uses TRBV5-1 and TRBJ1-2; 8 nucleotides align to TRBD1. CDR1 and CDR2 from the germline V gene are SGHRS and YFSETQ. The CDR3 has 15 amino acids. Losses at the gene ends were 4 bases for V and 4 bases for J; bases not matched to a gene: 9. The CDR3 is CASSPNRGTSYGYTF. In DNA form, the CDR3 reads TGCGCCAGCAGCCCGAACAGGGGGACCTCCTATGGCTACACCTTC.

This sequence joins TRBV18 and TRBJ1-5; D is possibly TRBD1 (6 bases). The germline gives CDR1 KGHSH, CDR2 LQKENI. The CDR3 has 15 residues. V dropped 4 bases and J dropped 1 base, with 11 bases sitting between them. CDR3 sequence: CASSQDGQSNQPQHF. In DNA form, the CDR3 reads TGTGCCAGCTCACAGGACGGACAGAGCAATCAGCCCCAGCATTTT.

J is TRBJ2-3 and V is TRBV7-2; the D is unclear. V lost 0 bases to trimming and J lost 9 bases, with 7 bases between them. The germline CDR1 and CDR2 sequences are SGHTA and FQGNSA. This CDR3 region has 12 residues. The CDR3 here is CASSLALETQYF. The CDR3 DNA sequence: TGTGCCAGCAGCTTAGCCTTAGAGACGCAGTATTTT.

The rearrangement uses TRBV10-3 and TRBJ2-1, with 8 nucleotides matching TRBD2. J gave up 4 bases and V 2 bases, and 10 bases lay outside the gene matches. The CDR3 is made up of 17 amino acids. The germline CDR1 and CDR2 sequences are ENHRY and SYGVKD. The CDR3, as DNA: TGTGCCATCAGTGAGCCCCCCACAGCGGGGGTTTACAATGAGCAGTTCTTC. Translating it yields CAISEPPTAGVYNEQFF.

About this clone itself: Different DNA sequences within this sample yield the same CDR3. This chain uses TRBV18 with TRBJ1-5; D perhaps matches TRBD1 (6 bases). V was trimmed by 2 bases and J by 5 bases, leaving 7 bases between them. The germline CDR1 and CDR2 sequences are KGHSH and LQKENI. The CDR3 runs 13 residues. The CDR3 DNA reads TGTGCCAGCTCACCAGGGGGCGATCAGCCCCAGCATTTT. Protein product: CASSPGGDQPQHF.

V usage is TRBV2 and J usage is TRBJ2-5, with 7 bases aligning to TRBD1. V shed 6 bases, J shed 1 base, and the junction held 5 bases outside the gene matches. The CDR3 is 14 amino acids. Germline CDR1 is SNHLY and CDR2 is FYNNEI. CDR3 nucleotides: TGTGCCAGCAGCAAACAGGGGCCCCAAGAGACCCAGTACTTC. Translation: CASSKQGPQETQYF.

This sequence joins TRBV3-1 (or the pseudogene TRBV3-2) and TRBJ1-1, with 7 bases that match TRBD1. Trimming cost V 4 bases and J 1 base; bases outside gene matches: 3. The germline V gene encodes CDR1 LGHDT and CDR2 YNNKEL (reference sequence). The CDR3 length is 14 residues. CDR3 region: CASSPRGRNTEAFF. In DNA, the CDR3 is TGTGCCAGCAGCCCAAGGGGGCGGAACACTGAAGCTTTCTTT.

This clone was counted a few times. In DNA, the CDR3 is TGTGCCAGCAGCCCCCTTCGGACAGGGGTCCTCTATGGCTACACCTTC. Amino acids: CASSPLRTGVLYGYTF. V gene TRBV5-6 combines with J gene TRBJ1-2; 9 nucleotides align to TRBD1. J gave up 4 bases and V 4 bases, and 11 bases lay outside the gene matches. CDR1 is SGHDT and CDR2 is YYEEEE in the germline V gene. There are 16 residues in the CDR3.

CDR3 coding DNA: TGTGCCAGCAGCGTAGTTGGTAATGGAGGACAGGGGGTTGATGAGCAGTTCTTC. It is translated as CASSVVGNGGQGVDEQFF. The chain uses TRBV9 and TRBJ2-1; 10 nucleotides align to TRBD1. Per the germline V gene, CDR1 is SGDLS and CDR2 is YYNGEE. The CDR3 runs 18 residues. V shed 0 bases, J shed 8 bases, and the junction held 14 bases outside the gene matches.

V gene TRBV27 combines with J gene TRBJ2-7; possible D gene TRBD1, 6 bases. This CDR3 is 15 amino acids long. Germline loops: CDR1 MNHEY, CDR2 SMNVEV (reference sequence). With 1 base removed from V and 7 bases from J, the gap between germline ends came to 17 bases. CDR3 residues: CASSLLSRGREEQYF. DNA for the CDR3: TGTGCCAGCAGTTTATTGAGCAGGGGCCGTGAAGAGCAGTACTTC.

The chain couples TRBV5-3 to TRBJ2-7; TRBD1 aligns across 7 bases. TRBV5-3 is an ORF, with its function uncertain. The CDR3 runs to 23 residues. Trimming took 3 bases from V and 0 from J; bases not matched to a gene: 30. CDR3 nucleotide sequence: TGTGCCAGAAGCTCGACGCCCCAATCGCCGACAGGGAGATTGCGGCTGAGCTCCTACGAGCAGTACTTC. Its translation: CARSSTPQSPTGRLRLSSYEQYF.

V and J are TRBV5-4 and TRBJ1-5; TRBD1 agrees at 12 bases. Per the germline V gene, CDR1 is SGHNT and CDR2 is YYREEE (reference sequence). The CDR3 has 16 amino acids. The ends lost 4 bases at V and 2 bases at J; junction bases unmatched: 4. The CDR3 nucleotides read TGTGCCAGCAGCCCAGGGACAGGGGGCGGCAATCAGCCCCAGCATTTT. It is translated as CASSPGTGGGNQPQHF.

The gene calls are TRBV20-1 and TRBJ2-3, with D possibly matching TRBD2 (5 bases). This CDR3 comprises 14 residues. The ends were cut back, 4 bases at V and 1 base at J, with 12 bases in the middle. Per germline, CDR1 DFQATT and CDR2 SNEGSKA (reference sequence). CDR3 coding DNA: TGCAGTGCTACTGACCCCGGGGGCACAGATACGCAGTATTTT. Translating gives CSATDPGGTDTQYF.

The chain uses TRBV25-1 and TRBJ2-1; 8 bases map to TRBD1. The germline gives CDR1 MGHDK, CDR2 SYGVNS. V shed 4 bases and J 5 bases; nucleotides not matched to a gene: 7. CDR3 length: 15 residues. CDR3 protein: CASSAWTGLDNEQFF. The CDR3 bases are TGTGCCAGCAGTGCTTGGACAGGGTTGGACAATGAGCAGTTCTTC.

This clone was counted only a few times. CDR3 sequence: CASRPEGRSGELFF. CDR3 nucleotide sequence: TGTGCCAGCCGCCCGGAGGGGCGGTCCGGGGAGCTGTTTTTT. The chain couples TRBV3-1 (or the pseudogene TRBV3-2) to TRBJ2-2; TRBD2 is a possible D gene (6 bases). Germline V CDR1 and CDR2: LGHDT, YNNKEL (reference sequence). Trimming cost V 8 bases and J 6 bases, with 16 bases left between them. This CDR3 has 14 amino acids.

The V and J genes are TRBV3-1 (or the pseudogene TRBV3-2) and TRBJ1-4; 7 positions match TRBD1. Trimming took 4 bases from V and 3 from J; bases not matched to a gene: 2. The CDR3 loop spans 14 amino acids. Looked up from germline, CDR1 is LGHDT and CDR2 is YNNKEL (reference sequence). The CDR3 DNA follows: TGTGCCAGCAGCCCCGGGACAGCTAATGAAAAACTGTTTTTT. The encoded protein is CASSPGTANEKLFF.

V gene TRBV5-4 combines with J gene TRBJ1-1; D remains ambiguous. This CDR3 has 14 residues. Germline CDR1 and CDR2: SGHNT and YYREEE (reference sequence). Trimming removed 6 bases from V and 0 bases from J, with 12 bases in between. The DNA for the CDR3 is TGTGCCAGCACCCCTGGGCAGATGAACACTGAAGCTTTCTTT. Its translation: CASTPGQMNTEAFF.

The J gene is TRBJ1-1, the V gene TRBV18; D unresolved. From germline, CDR1 is KGHSH and CDR2 LQKENI. This CDR3 contains 15 residues. Deletions cut 3 bases from V and 0 bases from J, with 11 bases between. The CDR3 is CASSPLSDMNTEAFF. CDR3 DNA: TGTGCCAGCTCACCCTTGAGTGACATGAACACTGAAGCTTTCTTT.

V and J are TRBV6-5 and TRBJ2-5, with D possibly matching TRBD2 (5 bases). Trimming pared 3 bases from V and 0 bases from J, leaving 11 bases between. CDR1 and CDR2 from the germline V gene are MNHEY and SVGAGI. This CDR3 contains 15 residues. CDR3 sequence (DNA): TGTGCCAGCAGTTATGGGAGCTCATACCAAGAGACCCAGTACTTC. It translates to CASSYGSSYQETQYF.

The chain joins TRBV27 to TRBJ1-4; 11 bases map to TRBD1. Germline CDR1 reads MNHEY; CDR2 reads SMNVEV (reference sequence). This CDR3 has 15 amino acids. V lost 5 bases and J lost 7; bases outside the gene matches: 6. CDR3 sequence (DNA): TGTGCCAGCAGTGTCTCCGGGACAGGGGGTGAAAAACTGTTTTTT. Translation gives CASSVSGTGGEKLFF.

In DNA form, the CDR3 reads TGTGCCAGCAGTTCCCGACAGTCCGGGACTGGGGAAAAACTGTTTTTT. This encodes CASSSRQSGTGEKLFF. The chain couples TRBV2 to TRBJ1-4, with a tentative D call TRBD1 (5 bases). Between the trimmed V and J ends, which lost 5 bases and 8 bases, there was a span of 21 bases. The germline V gene has CDR1 SNHLY and CDR2 FYNNEI. This CDR3 has 16 residues.